The 19 T cell receptor beta chains in this list originate from one sample, sequenced in a study of shared clonotypes between healthy human individuals. Profiled with immunoSEQ multiplex PCR; TCRdb holds only in-frame clones, not every one. The sample holds roughly 1,000,000 clones; around 78% are singletons and the top ten take approximately 0.5%. The source material was memory CD4+ T cells from PBMCs. The subset was: CD45RA-negative fraction. The receptors were gathered from a man aged 18 to 30 in good health. Some clones in this sample may be carry-over from other donors' samples.

V and J are TRBV7-9 and TRBJ2-1; D is possibly TRBD1 or TRBD2 (5 bases each). Germline CDR1 reads SEHNR; CDR2 reads FQNEAQ (reference sequence). Trimming took 5 bases from V and 7 from J, leaving 12 bases between them. CDR3 length: 13 amino acids. The CDR3 DNA sequence: TGTGCCAGCAGCCGGGACCCCTTGAATGAGCAGTTCTTC. As protein: CASSRDPLNEQFF. The entire variable domain, with the rest obtained from reference TRBV7-9 and TRBJ2-1, is as follows: DTGVSQNPRHKITKRGQNVTFRCDPISEHNRLYWYRQTLGQGPEFLTYFQNEAQLEKSRLLSDRFSAERPKGSFSTLEIQRTEQGDSAMYLCASSRDPLNEQFFGPGTRLTVL.

The CDR3 DNA follows: TGTGCCAGCAGCTCCCTCGAGGGAGGGGTCACAGATACGCAGTATTTT. Amino acid sequence: CASSSLEGGVTDTQYF. The chain joins TRBV5-8 to TRBJ2-3; 7 nucleotides line up with TRBD2. This CDR3 is built from 16 residues. The germline V gene has CDR1 SGHTS and CDR2 YDEGEE. V was clipped by 3 bases and J by 2 bases; unmatched bases: 9. Based on the CDR3 plus reference TRBV5-8 and TRBJ2-3, the full variable domain is EAGVTQSPTHLIKTRGQQATLRCSPISGHTSVYWYQQALGLGLQFLLWYDEGEERNRGNFPPRFSGRQFPNYSSELNVNALELEDSALYLCASSSLEGGVTDTQYFGPGTRLTVL.

V is TRBV5-1 and J is TRBJ2-7; 9 bases agree with TRBD2. Germline CDR1 is SGHRS and CDR2 is YFSETQ. This CDR3 contains 16 residues. J lost 8 bases, V lost 0 bases, and 12 bases had no gene match. CDR3 region: CASSLESTSGGSQQYF. In DNA, the CDR3 is TGCGCCAGCAGCTTGGAATCGACTAGCGGAGGCTCGCAGCAGTACTTC.

V usage is TRBV9 and J usage is TRBJ2-7, with 7 bases matching TRBD2. The germline V gene encodes CDR1 SGDLS and CDR2 YYNGEE. This CDR3 spans 15 amino acids. V trimming: 0 bases; J trimming: 6 bases; junction bases outside the gene matches: 9. This chain's CDR3 is CASSVGSLERGEQYF. The CDR3, as DNA: TGTGCCAGCAGCGTAGGCTCTCTTGAGCGGGGCGAGCAGTACTTC.

This chain links TRBV28 with TRBJ1-6; D not certain. The CDR3 loop spans 17 amino acids. CDR1 is MDHEN and CDR2 is SYDVKM in the germline V gene. V was clipped by 6 bases and J by 10 bases, with 25 bases between them. CDR3 nucleotides: TGTGCCAGCAGACGGACTTTTCTCTCCGGGGTGAGATCACCCCTCCACTTT. Translating it yields CASRRTFLSGVRSPLHF.

The chain employs TRBV23-1 and TRBJ2-5, with D unresolved. TRBV23-1 is classed as an ORF, of uncertain function. The V gene lost 7 bases and the J gene lost 5 bases, with 14 bases spanning the gap. The CDR3 spans 13 residues. In DNA, the CDR3 is TGCGCCAGCACTCACACGACGGTGGAGACCCAGTACTTC. As protein: CASTHTTVETQYF.

This clone occurred many times. The chain couples TRBV5-6 to TRBJ2-5; perhaps TRBD2 as D (5 bases). Germline loops: CDR1 SGHDT, CDR2 YYEEEE. This CDR3 spans 14 amino acids. V lost 3 bases and J 4 bases, leaving 13 bases between the germline ends. CDR3 protein: CASSSPGIRETQYF. The CDR3 DNA reads TGTGCCAGCAGCTCGCCGGGAATCAGAGAGACCCAGTACTTC.

This rearrangement joins TRBV6-5 to TRBJ1-5; D unclear. The V and J ends lost 2 bases and 6 bases respectively, with 8 bases between them. This CDR3 has 13 residues. Germline V gene data show CDR1 as MNHEY and CDR2 as SVGAGI. CDR3 in amino acids: CASSYGVSQPQHF. The CDR3 nucleotides are TGTGCCAGCAGTTACGGGGTGAGTCAGCCCCAGCATTTT.

The chain couples TRBV6-5 to TRBJ2-7; D is undetermined. The CDR3 sequence is 11 residues long. Germline V gives CDR1 MNHEY, CDR2 SVGAGI. V was clipped by 6 bases and J by 3 bases, with 6 bases between them. The CDR3 DNA sequence: TGTGCCAGCAGGGGTCACTACGAGCAGTACTTC. Translating it yields CASRGHYEQYF.

This clone was counted between two and nine times. This sequence joins TRBV18 and TRBJ1-2; a possible D gene is TRBD1 (6 bases). This CDR3 is built from 15 residues. The germline gives CDR1 KGHSH, CDR2 LQKENI. With 3 bases removed from V and 3 bases from J, the gap between germline ends came to 14 bases. CDR3 DNA sequence: TGTGCCAGCTCACCCGGGATGGCAGGGGACTATGGCTACACCTTC. Its protein product is CASSPGMAGDYGYTF.

The chain carries TRBV7-9 and TRBJ2-7; a possible D gene is TRBD1 (5 bases). Germline loops: CDR1 SEHNR, CDR2 FQNEAQ (reference sequence). This CDR3 has 14 amino acids. Trimming took 5 bases from V and 7 from J, leaving 18 bases between them. DNA for the CDR3: TGTGCCAGCAGCCCGACGACAGATTTGAAGGAGCAGTACTTC. It codes for CASSPTTDLKEQYF.

The gene calls are TRBV5-6 and TRBJ2-5; 7 bases fit TRBD1. The DNA matches TRBJ2-7 better at its end, which makes the J call doubtful. CDR3 size: 13 residues. Germline values: CDR1 SGHDT, CDR2 YYEEEE. The CDR3 sequence: CASSRGQGYEQYF. In nucleotides, the CDR3 is TGTGCCAGCAGCAGGGGGCAAGGATACGAGCAGTACTTC.

In nucleotides, the CDR3 is TGTGCCAGCAGTGAAGGACTAGCGGGAGTCATCTATGAGCAGTTCTTC. Translation: CASSEGLAGVIYEQFF. V gene TRBV2 combines with J gene TRBJ2-1; 12 nucleotides line up with TRBD2. The germline CDR1 and CDR2 sequences are SNHLY and FYNNEI. The V and J ends lost 1 base and 8 bases, in that order; junction bases with no gene match: 6. There are 16 residues in the CDR3.

A word on this clone: Other DNA variants within this sample encode the same CDR3. This chain joins TRBV7-2 and TRBJ2-7, with 11 bases lining up with TRBD2. This CDR3 contains 15 residues. The germline CDR1 and CDR2 sequences are SGHTA and FQGNSA. The V segment lost 1 base and the J segment 4 bases; nucleotides outside the gene matches: 3. The CDR3 bases are TGTGCCAGCAGCTTAGGGGGGACTAGCGGTTACGAGCAGTACTTC. Its protein is CASSLGGTSGYEQYF.

The rearrangement joins TRBV10-3 to TRBJ2-3, with 15 bases identical to TRBD2. J gave up 0 bases and V 6 bases, and 4 bases lay outside the gene matches. The CDR3 extends over 17 amino acids. Germline V CDR1 and CDR2: ENHRY, SYGVKD. The CDR3 bases are TGTGCCATCAGGAGGACTAGCGGGGGGGCTAGCACAGATACGCAGTATTTT. Protein product: CAIRRTSGGASTDTQYF.

The rearrangement links TRBV7-9 to TRBJ1-1, with 10 nucleotides matching TRBD1. Germline trimming cut 3 bases from V and 3 bases from J; bases unmatched to any gene: 4. This CDR3 comprises 15 residues. CDR1 and CDR2 (germline): SEHNR, FQNEAQ (reference sequence). The CDR3: CASSLLGTGDTEAFF. CDR3 bases: TGTGCCAGCAGCTTGCTCGGGACAGGGGACACTGAAGCTTTCTTT.

The chain links TRBV18 to TRBJ2-1; D might be TRBD2 (6 bases). This CDR3 spans 15 amino acids. CDR1 KGHSH and CDR2 LQKENI come from the germline V gene. The germline V and J ends were trimmed by 3 bases and 9 bases, with 18 bases remaining between them. CDR3 coding DNA: TGTGCCAGCTCACCGTCCAGGACTAAATCTCTTGAGCAGTTCTTC. It is translated as CASSPSRTKSLEQFF.

The V and J genes are TRBV7-2 and TRBJ2-7; no definite D call. V lost 3 bases and J lost 3, with 18 bases in between. Per germline, CDR1 SGHTA and CDR2 FQGNSA. The CDR3 loop spans 16 amino acids. CDR3 nucleotide sequence: TGTGCCAGCAGCTTGAAATTACCGAGGAATCTCTACGAGCAGTACTTC. Translating it yields CASSLKLPRNLYEQYF.

The J gene is TRBJ1-5, the V gene TRBV21-1; the DNA was not compared with TRBD1, the D call given in the table. TRBV21-1 is listed as a pseudogene. The CDR3 runs 16 residues. The CDR3 loop is CASSKGATGGDQPQHF. CDR3 bases: TGTGCCAGCAGCAAAGGCGCGACAGGGGGCGATCAGCCCCAGCATTTT.